Listed below are T cell receptor beta chains from one sample, sequenced in a study of blood T cell repertoires in COVID-19. TCRdb keeps only in-frame clones here, not all; method: immunoSEQ multiplex PCR. The table shows approximately 250,000 clones, with approximately 80% occurring only once. Sequenced material: peripheral blood. These receptors were obtained from a woman between 55 and 75 years old with active or convalescent COVID-19. The CDR3 runs from the conserved cysteine through the conserved F or W. The order of the fields is V gene, clone size, CDR3 protein. Expanded clones are given a class, and other clones once, few, many or no size at all.

v_gene: TRBV6-5
abundance: NA
CDR3aa: CASQNGRAPDTQYF

v_gene: TRBV19
abundance: once
CDR3aa: CASDTAGRQPQHF

v_gene: TRBV9
abundance: NA
CDR3aa: CASSPTPGTGGNIQYF

v_gene: TRBV6-5
abundance: NA
CDR3aa: CASMWTGTEAFF

v_gene: TRBV5-1
abundance: NA
CDR3aa: CASSLQLATNEQFF

v_gene: TRBV3-1/TRBV3-2
abundance: NA
CDR3aa: CASSQDRESGRNEQFF

v_gene: TRBV21-1
abundance: NA
CDR3aa: CARGPGAKDTQYF

v_gene: TRBV25-1
abundance: NA
CDR3aa: CASSRTGAENTEAFF

v_gene: TRBV11-1
abundance: NA
CDR3aa: CASQRGTDTQYF

v_gene: TRBV6-6
abundance: NA
CDR3aa: CASSYSRGGKNTEAFF

v_gene: TRBV2
abundance: NA
CDR3aa: CASSELAGGDTDTQYF

v_gene: TRBV5-6
abundance: NA
CDR3aa: CASTQDRNTEAFF

v_gene: TRBV13
abundance: NA
CDR3aa: CASSFSGGANTGELFF

v_gene: TRBV10-2
abundance: NA
CDR3aa: CASTLGAANTGELFF

v_gene: TRBV6-5
abundance: NA
CDR3aa: CASREGQGASPLHF

v_gene: TRBV20-1
abundance: NA
CDR3aa: CSASLLYGYTF

v_gene: TRBV6-5
abundance: NA
CDR3aa: CASTRGGETEAFF

v_gene: TRBV28
abundance: NA
CDR3aa: CASSLLISLTGVNQPQHF

v_gene: TRBV2
abundance: NA
CDR3aa: CASRDDLTGGAGYTF

v_gene: TRBV5-4
abundance: few
CDR3aa: CASSYGGSCTF

v_gene: TRBV24-1
abundance: NA
CDR3aa: CATSLTGGTDTQYF

v_gene: TRBV7-9
abundance: NA
CDR3aa: CASSRDRENRARETQYF

v_gene: TRBV2
abundance: NA
CDR3aa: CASSFTGYNEQFF

v_gene: TRBV3-1/TRBV3-2
abundance: NA
CDR3aa: CASSPGVDTEAFF

v_gene: TRBV7-6
abundance: NA
CDR3aa: CASSFGNRGSGNTIYF

v_gene: TRBV4-1
abundance: NA
CDR3aa: CASSQDAGAFYNEQFF

v_gene: TRBV19
abundance: NA
CDR3aa: CASSIQDRQETQYF

v_gene: TRBV7-2
abundance: NA
CDR3aa: CASSAVEGNQPQHF

v_gene: TRBV5-4
abundance: NA
CDR3aa: CASSLPVEREGRGGNEQFF

v_gene: TRBV6-1
abundance: once
CDR3aa: CASSEAQGRYQPQHF

v_gene: TRBV3-1/TRBV3-2
abundance: NA
CDR3aa: CASSQVLGTGSTDTQYF

v_gene: TRBV3-1/TRBV3-2
abundance: NA
CDR3aa: CASSLGLAGSNTGELFF